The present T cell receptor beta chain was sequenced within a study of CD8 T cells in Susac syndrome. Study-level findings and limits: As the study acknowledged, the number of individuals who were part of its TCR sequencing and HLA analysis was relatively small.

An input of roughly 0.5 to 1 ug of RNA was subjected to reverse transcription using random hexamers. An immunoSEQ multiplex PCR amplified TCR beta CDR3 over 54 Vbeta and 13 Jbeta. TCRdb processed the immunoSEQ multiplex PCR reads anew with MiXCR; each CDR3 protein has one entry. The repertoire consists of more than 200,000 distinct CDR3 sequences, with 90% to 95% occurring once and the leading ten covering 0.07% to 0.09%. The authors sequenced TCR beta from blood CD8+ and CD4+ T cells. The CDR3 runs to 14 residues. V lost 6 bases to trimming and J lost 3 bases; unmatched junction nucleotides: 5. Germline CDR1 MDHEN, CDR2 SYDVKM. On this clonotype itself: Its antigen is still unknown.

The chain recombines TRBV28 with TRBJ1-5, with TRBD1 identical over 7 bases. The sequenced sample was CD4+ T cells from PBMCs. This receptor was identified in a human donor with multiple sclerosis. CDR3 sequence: CASRRGQDNQPQHF. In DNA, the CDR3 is TGTGCCAGCAGGAGGGGGCAGGACAATCAGCCCCAGCATTTT.